This paragraph reports one T cell receptor (beta chain). CDR1 and CDR2 (germline): DFQATT, SNEGSKA (reference sequence). This CDR3 has 12 residues. This sample stems from a study of T cells in Graves' hyperthyroidism and ophthalmopathy. The investigators amplified TCR beta CDR3 regions from RNA transcripts. Carried out on the TCR CDR3, a first-round RT-PCR used the HTBI primer set. MiXCR, applied by TCRdb to the multiplex PCR reads, yields one record per CDR3 protein. Of roughly 300,000 distinct CDR3 sequences in the sample, under 25% are singletons; the top ten hold 50%. The sequence was obtained from a woman in her 50s with Graves' hyperthyroidism. Sequenced sample: blood. J is TRBJ2-7 and V is TRBV20-1, with 8 bases lining up with TRBD1. The CDR3 sequence is CRGGQDIYEQYF. CDR3 DNA: TGCAGGGGGGGACAGGATATCTACGAGCAGTACTTC.